Presented here are 20 T cell receptor beta chains from one specimen sequenced in a study of cytomegalovirus exposure and HLA in healthy donors. The assay was immunoSEQ multiplex PCR, and TCRdb's table has in-frame clones only and misses some. The data hold about 160,000 clones, with around 85% observed a single time. The sample taken for sequencing was PBMCs. The receptors shown here come from a man younger than 45 in good health and CMV-seropositive.

The chain recombines TRBV6-5 with TRBJ1-6, with D hard to call. The V and J ends lost 5 bases and 8 bases respectively, with 16 bases between them. Germline CDR1 and CDR2: MNHEY and SVGAGI. The CDR3 covers 15 residues. CDR3 nucleotide sequence: TGTGCCAGCAGTAGTGACGGGTTGGCGGATTCACCCCTCCACTTT. Amino acids: CASSSDGLADSPLHF.

This clone was observed a single time. V is TRBV15 and J is TRBJ1-5, with D possibly matching TRBD1 (5 bases). The germline CDR1 and CDR2 sequences are LNHNV and YYDKDF (reference sequence). Trimming removed 0 bases at V and 2 bases at J, with 5 bases between. The CDR3 is 14 amino acids. The CDR3 region is CATSRDRGNQPQHF. In DNA, the CDR3 is TGTGCCACCAGCAGAGACAGGGGCAATCAGCCCCAGCATTTT.

The chain couples TRBV6-5 to TRBJ2-1; 10 nucleotides match TRBD2. Germline CDR1 and CDR2: MNHEY and SVGAGI. This CDR3 spans 14 amino acids. V dropped 4 bases and J dropped 4; count of bases not matched to a gene: 1. The CDR3 DNA sequence: TGTGCCAGCAGTTTTAGCGGGGGGTACAATGAGCAGTTCTTC. Residues: CASSFSGGYNEQFF.

CDR3 coding DNA: TGTGCCAGCATGGTGACCACTAGCGGGGGGCGGGAGCAGTACTTC. It codes for CASMVTTSGGREQYF. The chain links TRBV7-8 to TRBJ2-7, with TRBD2 matching 12 bases. The CDR3 has 15 amino acids. CDR1 SGHVS and CDR2 FQNEAQ come from the germline V gene. V lost 7 bases to trimming and J lost 7 bases; unmatched junction nucleotides: 11.

The chain recombines TRBV4-3 with TRBJ2-1, with 9 nucleotides matching TRBD2. V trimming: 4 bases; J trimming: 2 bases; junction bases outside the gene matches: 15. This CDR3 comprises 19 residues. Germline V gene sequence: CDR1 LGHNA, CDR2 YSLEER. CDR3 residues: CASSLILSGGLSAYNEQFF. The CDR3 DNA is TGCGCCAGCAGCCTAATTCTTAGCGGGGGACTATCCGCCTACAATGAGCAGTTCTTC.

This chain links TRBV6-1 with TRBJ1-2; D remains ambiguous. There are 10 residues in the CDR3. Germline V gives CDR1 MNHNS, CDR2 SASEGT. V lost 6 bases and J lost 10, with 9 bases in between. CDR3 DNA sequence: TGTGCCAGCAGCCCCTTAGACTACACCTTC. This gives the protein CASSPLDYTF.

The chain joins TRBV27 to TRBJ1-2; TRBD1 matches at 9 bases. V gave up 5 bases and J gave up 4 bases; unmatched junction bases: 8. CDR1 MNHEY and CDR2 SMNVEV come from the germline V gene (reference sequence). The CDR3 consists of 15 residues. CDR3 amino acids: CASSNRDREAYGYTF. For the CDR3, the DNA is TGTGCCAGCAGTAACCGGGACAGGGAGGCCTATGGCTACACCTTC.

This rearrangement joins TRBV6-5 to TRBJ2-2; 9 positions match TRBD1. V lost 5 bases to trimming and J lost 5 bases; unmatched junction nucleotides: 6. CDR1 and CDR2 from the germline V gene are MNHEY and SVGAGI. The CDR3 extends over 15 amino acids. For the CDR3, the DNA is TGTGCCAGCAGTCCACAGGGGGCCCTGACCGGGGAGCTGTTTTTT. Translation: CASSPQGALTGELFF.

The V call is TRBV6-5, the J call TRBJ2-7; 7 nucleotides match TRBD1. V was pared by 0 bases and J by 5 bases, with 7 bases of the junction left unmatched. The CDR3 contains 15 residues. Germline V CDR1 and CDR2: MNHEY, SVGAGI. The CDR3 reads CASSYSTGAYNEQYF. CDR3 bases: TGTGCCAGCAGTTACTCAACAGGGGCCTACAACGAGCAGTACTTC.

This chain links TRBV5-1 with TRBJ2-3; D is unclear. The V gene's germline CDR1 is SGHRS and CDR2 YFSETQ. The CDR3 totals 14 residues. V lost 3 bases to trimming and J lost 0 bases, with 8 bases between them. CDR3 sequence reads: CASSSFTSTDTQYF. Written as DNA, the CDR3 is TGCGCCAGCAGCTCGTTTACTAGCACAGATACGCAGTATTTT.

This clone turned up a few times. The chain joins TRBV5-1 to TRBJ2-1, with 8 bases that match TRBD1. Germline V CDR1 and CDR2: SGHRS, YFSETQ. There are 15 residues in the CDR3. V dropped 4 bases and J dropped 8; count of bases not matched to a gene: 11. The CDR3 reads CASSGGQGGVDEQFF. CDR3 nucleotides: TGCGCCAGCAGCGGCGGACAGGGAGGCGTGGATGAGCAGTTCTTC.

This sequence joins TRBV29-1 and TRBJ2-1, with TRBD2 matching 7 bases. This CDR3 contains 14 residues. From germline, CDR1 is SQVTM and CDR2 ANQGSEA. The junction had 9 bases not matched to a gene; V was cut back by 5 bases and J by 5 bases. The CDR3 region has the DNA TGCAGCGTTAGGTCGGGGGGATACAACAATGAGCAGTTCTTC. Translated, it gives CSVRSGGYNNEQFF.

The rearrangement joins TRBV29-1 to TRBJ1-1; 7 bases line up with TRBD1. With V trimmed by 8 bases and J by 5 bases, 11 bases remained unmatched. Germline loops: CDR1 SQVTM, CDR2 ANQGSEA. The CDR3 sequence is 13 residues long. The CDR3 bases are TGCAGCATAAGACAGGGAAGGGTGACTGAAGCTTTCTTT. It yields the protein CSIRQGRVTEAFF.

This chain connects TRBV4-1 to TRBJ2-7; D unresolved. The CDR3 spans 17 residues. Germline V lookup: CDR1 MGHRA, CDR2 YSYEKL. V was clipped by 0 bases and J by 1 base, with 16 bases between them. Here the CDR3 DNA reads TGCGCCAGCAGCCAAGACCCTCCAAACTTTGCTTCCTACGAGCAGTACTTC. Protein product: CASSQDPPNFASYEQYF.

The chain combines TRBV9 with TRBJ2-2; TRBD2 matches at 9 bases. This CDR3 comprises 17 residues. Trimming at V came to 3 bases and at J to 4 bases, leaving 10 bases not matched to a gene. CDR1 SGDLS and CDR2 YYNGEE come from the germline V gene. CDR3 sequence reads: CASSENLAGGPTGELFF. DNA for the CDR3: TGTGCCAGCAGCGAAAATTTGGCGGGGGGGCCCACCGGGGAGCTGTTTTTT.

This clone was picked up one time. V usage is TRBV19 and J usage is TRBJ1-5, with D possibly matching TRBD1 (6 bases). The CDR3 extends over 16 amino acids. Germline V gives CDR1 LNHDA, CDR2 SQIVND (reference sequence). V was trimmed by 7 bases and J by 3 bases, leaving 19 bases between them. CDR3 amino acids: CASNRGGGRLNQPQHF. The CDR3 DNA reads TGTGCCAGTAACCGAGGCGGGGGGCGACTCAATCAGCCCCAGCATTTT.

This rearrangement joins TRBV27 to TRBJ2-5; weak D call: TRBD2 (5 bases). Germline V lookup: CDR1 MNHEY, CDR2 SMNVEV (reference sequence). The CDR3 is 17 amino acids. Trimming shortened V by 1 base and J by 4 bases, and 19 bases separated the two germline ends. In DNA, the CDR3 is TGTGCCAGCAGTTTATTTAGCGTGTCCAAGGGTACAGAGACCCAGTACTTC. Protein sequence: CASSLFSVSKGTETQYF.

The rearrangement uses TRBV12-5 and TRBJ1-1; 8 nucleotides agree with TRBD1. Trimming removed 4 bases from V and 0 bases from J; junction bases left unmatched: 16. The CDR3 is 19 amino acids. CDR1 and CDR2 (germline): LGHNT, FRNRAP. The CDR3 loop reads CASGWGIRDRFPMNTEAFF. CDR3 nucleotides: TGTGCTAGTGGTTGGGGAATCCGGGACAGGTTCCCAATGAACACTGAAGCTTTCTTT.

V and J are TRBV7-9 and TRBJ1-1; a possible D gene is TRBD1 (6 bases). Per the germline V gene, CDR1 is SEHNR and CDR2 is FQNEAQ (reference sequence). The CDR3 runs 15 residues. Trimming left V 10 bases short and J 1 base short, with 19 bases between. CDR3 sequence reads: CAILSFQGTNTEAFF. Here the CDR3 DNA reads TGTGCCATCTTGTCGTTTCAGGGGACGAACACTGAAGCTTTCTTT.

The V and J genes are TRBV6-5 and TRBJ1-2; no definite D call. With 4 bases removed from V and 5 bases from J, the gap between germline ends came to 8 bases. Per the germline V gene, CDR1 is MNHEY and CDR2 is SVGAGI. This CDR3 comprises 12 residues. Written as DNA, the CDR3 is TGTGCCAGCAGTTCCCGGACTTATGGCTACACCTTC. It specifies CASSSRTYGYTF.